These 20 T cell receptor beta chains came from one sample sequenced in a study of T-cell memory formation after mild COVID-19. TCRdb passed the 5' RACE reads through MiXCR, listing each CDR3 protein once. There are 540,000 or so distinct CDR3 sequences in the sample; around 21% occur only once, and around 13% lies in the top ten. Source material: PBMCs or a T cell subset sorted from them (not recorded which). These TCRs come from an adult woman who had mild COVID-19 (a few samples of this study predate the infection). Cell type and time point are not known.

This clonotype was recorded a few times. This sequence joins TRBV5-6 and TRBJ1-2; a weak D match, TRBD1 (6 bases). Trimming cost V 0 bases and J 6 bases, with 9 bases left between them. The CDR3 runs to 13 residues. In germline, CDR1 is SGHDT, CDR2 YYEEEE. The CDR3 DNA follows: TGTGCCAGCAGCTTGGGGGCAGGGGATGGCTACACCTTC. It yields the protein CASSLGAGDGYTF.

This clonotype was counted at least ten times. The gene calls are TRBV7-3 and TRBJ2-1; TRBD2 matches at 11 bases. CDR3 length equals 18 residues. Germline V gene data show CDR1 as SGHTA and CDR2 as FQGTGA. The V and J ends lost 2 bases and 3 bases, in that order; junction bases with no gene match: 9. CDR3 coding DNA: TGTGCCAGCAGCTTATATCCTAGCGGGGGGTACCGCTACAATGAGCAGTTCTTC. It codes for CASSLYPSGGYRYNEQFF.

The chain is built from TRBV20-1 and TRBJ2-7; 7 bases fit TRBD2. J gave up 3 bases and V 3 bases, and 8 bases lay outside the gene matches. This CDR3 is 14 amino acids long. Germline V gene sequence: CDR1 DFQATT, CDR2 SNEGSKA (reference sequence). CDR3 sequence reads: CSASQAGRSYEQYF. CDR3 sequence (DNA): TGCAGTGCTAGTCAAGCGGGGAGAAGCTACGAGCAGTACTTC.

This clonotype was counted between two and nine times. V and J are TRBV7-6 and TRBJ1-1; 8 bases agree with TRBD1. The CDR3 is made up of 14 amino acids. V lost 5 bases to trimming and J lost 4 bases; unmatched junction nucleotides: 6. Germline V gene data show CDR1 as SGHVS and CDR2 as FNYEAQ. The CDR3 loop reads CASSRQGYPTEAFF. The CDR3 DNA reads TGTGCCAGCAGCCGACAGGGGTATCCCACTGAAGCTTTCTTT.

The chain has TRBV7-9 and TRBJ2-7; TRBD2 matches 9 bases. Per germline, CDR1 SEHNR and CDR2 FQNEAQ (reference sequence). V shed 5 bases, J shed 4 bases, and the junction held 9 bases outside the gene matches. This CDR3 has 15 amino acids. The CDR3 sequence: CASSHARSGRYEQYF. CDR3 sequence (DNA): TGTGCCAGCAGCCATGCGAGGAGCGGGAGGTACGAGCAGTACTTC.

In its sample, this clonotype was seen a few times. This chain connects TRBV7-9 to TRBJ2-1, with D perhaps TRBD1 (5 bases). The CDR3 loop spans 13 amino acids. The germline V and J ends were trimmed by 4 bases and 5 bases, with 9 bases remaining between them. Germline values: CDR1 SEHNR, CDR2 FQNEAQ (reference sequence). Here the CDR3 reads CASSSGSDNEQFF. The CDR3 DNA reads TGTGCCAGCAGCTCAGGGTCAGACAATGAGCAGTTCTTC.

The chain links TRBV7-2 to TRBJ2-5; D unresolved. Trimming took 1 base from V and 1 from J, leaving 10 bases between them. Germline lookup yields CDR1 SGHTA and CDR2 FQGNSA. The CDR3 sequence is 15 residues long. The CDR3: CASSLGARLQETQYF. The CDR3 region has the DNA TGTGCCAGCAGCTTAGGGGCTAGACTCCAAGAGACCCAGTACTTC.

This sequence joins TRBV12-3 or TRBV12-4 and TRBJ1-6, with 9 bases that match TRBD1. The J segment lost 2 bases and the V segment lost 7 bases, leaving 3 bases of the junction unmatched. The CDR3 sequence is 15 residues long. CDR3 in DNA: TGTGCCAGCACCCGGACAGGGGCCTATAATTCACCCCTCCACTTT. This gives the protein CASTRTGAYNSPLHF.

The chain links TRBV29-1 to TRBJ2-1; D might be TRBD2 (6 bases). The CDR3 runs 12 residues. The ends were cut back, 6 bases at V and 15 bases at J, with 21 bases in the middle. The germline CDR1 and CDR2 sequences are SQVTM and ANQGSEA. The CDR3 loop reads CSVRLGDWRLFF. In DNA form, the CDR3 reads TGCAGCGTGAGGTTGGGGGACTGGCGTCTGTTCTTC.

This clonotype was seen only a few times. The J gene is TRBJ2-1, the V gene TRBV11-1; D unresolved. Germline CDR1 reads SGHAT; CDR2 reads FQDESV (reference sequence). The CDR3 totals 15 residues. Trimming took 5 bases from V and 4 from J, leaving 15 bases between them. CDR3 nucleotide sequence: TGTGCCAGCAGCACCCTCCCGACGGTGTACAATGAGCAGTTCTTC. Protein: CASSTLPTVYNEQFF.

DNA for the CDR3: TGTGCCATCAGTGAGTCTGTAATAAGGGGAGATACGCAGTATTTT. Its translation: CAISESVIRGDTQYF. V usage is TRBV10-3 and J usage is TRBJ2-3; possible D gene TRBD1, 5 bases. The germline CDR1 and CDR2 sequences are ENHRY and SYGVKD. V was shortened by 0 bases and J by 5 bases, with 12 bases between the two germline ends. The CDR3 is made up of 15 amino acids.

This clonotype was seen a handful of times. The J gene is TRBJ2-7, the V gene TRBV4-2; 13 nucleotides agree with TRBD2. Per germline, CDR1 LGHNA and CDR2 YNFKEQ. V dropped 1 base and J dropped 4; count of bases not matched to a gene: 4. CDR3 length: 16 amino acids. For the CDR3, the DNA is TGTGCCAGCAGCCAAGCCGGGACTAGCGGGAAGTACGAGCAGTACTTC. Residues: CASSQAGTSGKYEQYF.

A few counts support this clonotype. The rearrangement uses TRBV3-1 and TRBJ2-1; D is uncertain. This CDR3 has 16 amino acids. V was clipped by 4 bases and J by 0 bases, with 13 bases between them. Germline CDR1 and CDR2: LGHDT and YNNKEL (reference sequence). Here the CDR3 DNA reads TGTGCCAGCAGCCTCGGACGTACCCTCTCCTACAATGAGCAGTTCTTC. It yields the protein CASSLGRTLSYNEQFF.

The DNA of the CDR3 is TGTGCCAGCAGACCTTGGGGAGCGGCTAGCACAGATACGCAGTATTTT. Translating it yields CASRPWGAASTDTQYF. The rearrangement joins TRBV6-6 to TRBJ2-3, with D possibly matching TRBD2 (5 bases). Germline CDR1 reads MNHNY; CDR2 reads SVGAGI (reference sequence). The CDR3 consists of 16 residues. V lost 6 bases and J lost 0, with 16 bases in between.

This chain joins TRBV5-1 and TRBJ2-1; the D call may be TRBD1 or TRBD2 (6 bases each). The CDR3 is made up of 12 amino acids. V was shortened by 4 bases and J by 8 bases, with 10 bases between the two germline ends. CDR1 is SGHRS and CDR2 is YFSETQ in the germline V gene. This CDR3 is CASSKEGDEQFF. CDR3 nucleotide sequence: TGCGCCAGCAGCAAGGAGGGGGATGAGCAGTTCTTC.

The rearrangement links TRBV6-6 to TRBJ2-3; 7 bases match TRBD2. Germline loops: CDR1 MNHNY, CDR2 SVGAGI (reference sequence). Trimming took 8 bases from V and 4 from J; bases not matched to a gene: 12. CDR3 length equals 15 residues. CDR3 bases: TGTGCCAGCGGAAGGGGAGGGTACAGTGCAGATACGCAGTATTTT. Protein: CASGRGGYSADTQYF.

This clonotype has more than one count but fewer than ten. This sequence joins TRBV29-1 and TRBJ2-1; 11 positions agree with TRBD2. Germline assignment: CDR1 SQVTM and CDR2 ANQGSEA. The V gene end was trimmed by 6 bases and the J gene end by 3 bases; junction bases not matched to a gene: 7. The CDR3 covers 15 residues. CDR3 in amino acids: CSVVLAGAIYNEQFF. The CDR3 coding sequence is TGCAGCGTAGTACTAGCGGGAGCTATCTACAATGAGCAGTTCTTC.

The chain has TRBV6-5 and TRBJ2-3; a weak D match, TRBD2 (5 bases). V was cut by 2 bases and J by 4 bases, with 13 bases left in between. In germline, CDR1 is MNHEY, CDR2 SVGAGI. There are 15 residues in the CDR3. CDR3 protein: CASSYAGISSDTQYF. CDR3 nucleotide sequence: TGTGCCAGCAGTTACGCCGGGATTTCGTCAGATACGCAGTATTTT.

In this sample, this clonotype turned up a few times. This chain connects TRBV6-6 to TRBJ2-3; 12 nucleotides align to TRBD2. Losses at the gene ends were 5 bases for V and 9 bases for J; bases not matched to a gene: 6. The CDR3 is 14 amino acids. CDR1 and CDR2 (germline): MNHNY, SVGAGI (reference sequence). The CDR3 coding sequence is TGTGCCAGCAGTCAAGGACTAGCGGGGACCACGCAGTATTTT. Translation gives CASSQGLAGTTQYF.

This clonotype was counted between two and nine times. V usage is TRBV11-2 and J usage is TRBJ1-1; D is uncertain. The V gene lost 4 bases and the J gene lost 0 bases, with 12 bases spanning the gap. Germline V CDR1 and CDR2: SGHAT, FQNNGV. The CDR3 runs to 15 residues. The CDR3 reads CASSSDGLLNTEAFF. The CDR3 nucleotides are TGTGCCAGCAGCTCGGACGGCTTACTGAACACTGAAGCTTTCTTT.